Listed below are T cell receptor beta chains from one sample, sequenced in a study of radiotherapy plus CTLA-4 blockade in lung cancer. Using immunoSEQ multiplex PCR, the repertoire was profiled, and TCRdb retains in-frame clones only, with some absent. This table has approximately 28,000 clones, approximately 80% appearing once. Sample: peripheral blood, taken from a patient treated with radiotherapy plus ipilimumab. These receptors originate from a human donor with non-small cell lung cancer that progressed on radiotherapy plus ipilimumab. The CDR3 runs from the conserved cysteine through the conserved F or W. The D gene is left open where the match is weak. Part of the rows lack a size; the others show once, few, many or a class for expanded clones.

-,-,TRBJ2-7,TRBV7-2,TGTGCCAGCAGCCCGCAAGGGGGGGCGGTCCAATCCGAGCAGTACTTC,CASSPQGGAVQSEQYF
-,TRBD1,TRBJ1-1,TRBV7-9,TGTGCCAGCAGCTTAGTTACGGGACAGGGGAACACTGAAGCTTTCTTT,CASSLVTGQGNTEAFF
-,-,TRBJ2-3,TRBV7-3,TGTGCCAGCAAGAGCGGGTCTAGCACAGATACGCAGTATTTT,CASKSGSSTDTQYF
-,-,TRBJ2-1,TRBV19,TGTGCCAGTAGTATCGTGGTATACAATGAGCAGTTCTTC,CASSIVVYNEQFF
few,TRBD1,TRBJ1-4,TRBV14,TGTGCCAGCAGCCAAAGGACAGGGTCCCCAACTAATGAAAAACTGTTTTTT,CASSQRTGSPTNEKLFF
-,-,TRBJ2-3,TRBV4-1,TGCGCCAGCAGCCAGGGCCCCACGCAGTATTTT,CASSQGPTQYF
-,-,TRBJ2-3,TRBV6-6,TGTGCCGTCGAAGGGCCAGGGTTCAGTGGGGATACGCAGTATTTT,CAVEGPGFSGDTQYF
-,-,TRBJ1-4,TRBV11-2,TGTGCCAGCAGCTCCCAAGGTAGAAAACTGTTTTTT,CASSSQGRKLFF
few,-,TRBJ2-3,TRBV6-1,TGCGCCAGCAGTGAGTCTCTTGGCGGGTACACAGATACGCAGTATTTT,CASSESLGGYTDTQYF
-,TRBD1,TRBJ2-6,TRBV29-1,TGCAGCGTTTATGGACAGGCTACCCCCAACGTCCTGACTTTC,CSVYGQATPNVLTF
-,TRBD1,TRBJ2-2,TRBV4-1,TGCGCCAGCGCTCGGGGGCAGGGGGCGGGCGGGGAGCTGTTTTTT,CASARGQGAGGELFF
-,-,TRBJ1-2,TRBV9,TGTGCCAGCAGCGTAGCTGAATGGGGTGGCTACACCTTC,CASSVAEWGGYTF
-,TRBD1,TRBJ1-2,TRBV30,TGTGCCTGGGCACCGGGACAGAAACCTTACTATGGCTACACCTTC,CAWAPGQKPYYGYTF
-,-,TRBJ1-5,TRBV4-1,TGCGCCAGCAGCCAATCCAGGGGAAATCAGCCCCAGCATTTT,CASSQSRGNQPQHF
-,-,TRBJ1-5,TRBV6-4,TGTGCCAGCAGTGAGGGAGGGTCGGGGCAGCCCCAGCATTTT,CASSEGGSGQPQHF
-,-,TRBJ2-7,TRBV27,TGTGCCAGCAGTTTCGGCCAAACCTACGAGCAGTACTTC,CASSFGQTYEQYF
-,-,TRBJ1-1,TRBV16,TGTGCCAGCAGCCAATCGGGGGATGTAGCTTTCTTT,CASSQSGDVAFF
-,TRBD1,TRBJ1-5,TRBV28,TGTGCCAGCAGCCGGGAAGGGACAGGGGTCCAGCCCCAGCATTTT,CASSREGTGVQPQHF
few,-,TRBJ1-4,TRBV4-2,TGTGCCAGCAGCCCTGATAATGAAAAACTGTTTTTT,CASSPDNEKLFF
-,-,TRBJ1-5,TRBV2,TGTGCCAGCAGTGAAGGACAGTCAGGCAATCAGCCCCAGCATTTT,CASSEGQSGNQPQHF
-,-,TRBJ1-2,TRBV13,TGTGCCAGCAGCCCCGGCCTCACCGCCGGCTATGGCTACACCTTC,CASSPGLTAGYGYTF
once,TRBD1,TRBJ1-6,TRBV2,TGTGCCAGCAGTGAATCGGGACAGGGTCGGTCACCCCTCCACTTT,CASSESGQGRSPLHF
-,-,TRBJ1-5,TRBV5-5,TGTGCCAGCAGCTTGGTGTCAGATGATCAGCCCCAGCATTTT,CASSLVSDDQPQHF
-,TRBD1,TRBJ2-5,TRBV7-7,TGTGCTAGCAGCTTGAGGACAGGGGGAGAGACCCAGTACTTC,CASSLRTGGETQYF
-,TRBD1,TRBJ1-5,TRBV28,TGTGCCGCCTTCGGGGACAGGGTAGGCAATCAGCCCCAGCATTTT,CAAFGDRVGNQPQHF
-,TRBD2,TRBJ2-7,TRBV7-9,TGTGCCAGCAGCTTGGGAGCGGGGGCCTCCTACGAGCAGTACTTC,CASSLGAGASYEQYF
-,-,TRBJ2-7,TRBV6-1,TGTGCCAGCAGTGTCCTTGGGTCCGAGCAGTACTTC,CASSVLGSEQYF
-,-,TRBJ1-5,TRBV19,TGTGCCAGTAGTGTAGGCCTCGCGACCGGCAATCAGCCCCAGCATTTT,CASSVGLATGNQPQHF
-,-,TRBJ2-2,TRBV7-3,TGTGCCAGCAGCCCTGGACAGTCCTCGATCACCGGGGAGCTGTTTTTT,CASSPGQSSITGELFF
-,-,TRBJ1-5,TRBV6-5,TGTGCCAGCAGATCCACGGGACTGAGCAATCAGCCCCAGCATTTT,CASRSTGLSNQPQHF
-,-,TRBJ2-2,TRBV6-5,TGTGCCAGCAGTTACGACTCAGGAACCGGGGAGCTGTTTTTT,CASSYDSGTGELFF
-,TRBD1,TRBJ2-7,TRBV9,TGTGCCAGCAGCTTTGGGACAGGGCCATACGAGCAGTACTTC,CASSFGTGPYEQYF
-,TRBD1,TRBJ1-2,TRBV28,TGTGCCAGCAGGATAGACAGGGCCTATGGCTACACCTTC,CASRIDRAYGYTF
-,-,TRBJ2-1,TRBV6-4,TGTGCCAGCGGCCCAGGCGACCTTTCCTACAATGAGCAGTTCTTC,CASGPGDLSYNEQFF
-,-,TRBJ2-6,TRBV6-6,TGTGCCACCCTCGAAAGGGGGGCTGGGGCCAACGTCCTGACTTTC,CATLERGAGANVLTF
-,-,TRBJ2-6,TRBV5-1,TGCGCCAGCAGCTTGACAGGGCTCTCTGGGGCCAACGTCCTGACTTTC,CASSLTGLSGANVLTF
-,-,TRBJ1-5,TRBV19,TGTGCCAGTAGTACCCCAAGGTTAGTGGAGGTTCTGGGCAATCAGCCCCAGCATTTT,CASSTPRLVEVLGNQPQHF
-,-,TRBJ1-1,TRBV6-1,TGTGCCAGCAGAAGGGGCGGATCGAACACTGAAGCTTTCTTT,CASRRGGSNTEAFF
-,-,TRBJ2-1,TRBV4-3,TGCGCCAGCAGCCAAGAGGACAGTGGGGCGACGAATGAGCAGTTCTTC,CASSQEDSGATNEQFF
-,-,TRBJ1-1,TRBV20-1,TGCAGTGCTAGAAGCCTTGAAGCTTTCTTT,CSARSLEAFF
-,TRBD1,TRBJ1-1,TRBV9,TGTGCCAGCAGCAGACAGGGAGGGACTGAAGCTTTCTTT,CASSRQGGTEAFF